The 31 T cell receptor beta chains presented below share a single source sample, sequenced in a study of cytomegalovirus exposure and HLA in healthy donors listed by TCRdb under 2017. Libraries were built with the immunoSEQ multiplex PCR assay. TCRdb took this table from immuneACCESS and kept in-frame rearrangements with V and J called. Such tables lack part of the clones; where checked against another copy, unresolved V genes explain under half of the gap, and the rest is unexplained. The sample table shows about 160,000 clones, and 75% to 90% are seen once. The ten largest clonotypes hold around 2.3% of the sample. Sequenced material: PBMCs. These receptor sequences come from a woman between 18 and 29 years old in good health and CMV-seronegative.

The chain links TRBV7-9 to TRBJ1-4; weak D call: TRBD1 (6 bases). Germline loops: CDR1 SEHNR, CDR2 FQNEAQ (reference sequence). The CDR3 is 14 residues long. Trimming took 4 bases from V and 4 from J, leaving 10 bases between them. CDR3 nucleotides: TGTGCCAGCAGCTATGGACAGCATAATGAAAAACTGTTTTTT. Translating it yields CASSYGQHNEKLFF.

This clone has a count of ten or more. The J gene is TRBJ2-5, the V gene TRBV5-8; 12 bases match TRBD2. V was clipped by 5 bases and J by 5 bases; unmatched bases: 7. Per the germline V gene, CDR1 is SGHTS and CDR2 is YDEGEE. CDR3 length: 15 residues. The DNA for the CDR3 is TGTGCCAGCAGTCTAGCGGGAGGGGGACGGGAGACCCAGTACTTC. Translated: CASSLAGGGRETQYF.

The chain employs TRBV7-9 and TRBJ1-1; D unclear. Germline V CDR1 and CDR2: SEHNR, FQNEAQ (reference sequence). V lost 3 bases and J lost 5, with 10 bases in between. This CDR3 spans 13 amino acids. CDR3 DNA: TGTGCCAGCAGCTTGAATACGAGGACTGAAGCTTTCTTT. Translation: CASSLNTRTEAFF. The whole variable domain, remainder taken from reference TRBV7-9 and TRBJ1-1, is DTGVSQNPRHKITKRGQNVTFRCDPISEHNRLYWYRQTLGQGPEFLTYFQNEAQLEKSRLLSDRFSAERPKGSFSTLEIQRTEQGDSAMYLCASSLNTRTEAFFGQGTRLTVV.

The chain is built from TRBV27 and TRBJ2-7; D might be TRBD1 (6 bases). Germline V CDR1 and CDR2: MNHEY, SMNVEV (reference sequence). The V gene lost 4 bases and the J gene lost 5 bases, with 15 bases spanning the gap. The CDR3 runs 14 residues. The CDR3 protein is CASSSTGMWDEQYF. The CDR3 nucleotides read TGTGCCAGCAGTTCCACAGGGATGTGGGACGAGCAGTACTTC.

The chain joins TRBV4-1 to TRBJ2-6, with 8 bases aligning to TRBD2. CDR1 and CDR2 from the germline V gene are MGHRA and YSYEKL. The CDR3 has 16 amino acids. The V and J ends lost 8 bases and 0 bases, in that order; junction bases with no gene match: 6. The CDR3 reads CASGRGGNSGANVLTF. The CDR3 DNA sequence: TGCGCCAGCGGCCGCGGGGGGAACTCTGGGGCCAACGTCCTGACTTTC.

This chain uses TRBV15 with TRBJ2-7; D remains unclear. Germline lookup yields CDR1 LNHNV and CDR2 YYDKDF (reference sequence). This CDR3 is 12 amino acids long. The V end lost 6 bases, the J end lost 5 bases, and 11 bases lay between the germline ends. CDR3 coding DNA: TGTGCCACCAGTTTGGCTGGAGACGAGCAGTACTTC. Its protein product is CATSLAGDEQYF.

V is TRBV5-1 and J is TRBJ2-5, with D possibly TRBD1 on 6 matching bases. CDR3 size: 14 residues. Trimming pared 4 bases from V and 0 bases from J, leaving 10 bases between. Germline CDR1 SGHRS, CDR2 YFSETQ. The CDR3 is CASSLQGYQETQYF. In nucleotides, the CDR3 is TGCGCCAGCAGCCTACAGGGATACCAAGAGACCCAGTACTTC.

The V gene is TRBV4-1, the J gene TRBJ2-7; the match to TRBD1 covers 7 bases. Germline V gene lookup returns CDR1 MGHRA and CDR2 YSYEKL. The CDR3 covers 16 residues. Unmatched junction bases numbered 11, after V lost 4 bases and J lost 2 bases. The CDR3 DNA reads as TGCGCCAGCAGCCCTTCAACAGGGGAACAGACCTACGAGCAGTACTTC. This encodes CASSPSTGEQTYEQYF.

The chain carries TRBV7-8 and TRBJ1-2, with D perhaps TRBD1 (5 bases). CDR3 size: 15 residues. V was cut by 1 base and J by 5 bases, with 14 bases left in between. The V gene's germline CDR1 is SGHVS and CDR2 FQNEAQ. The CDR3 sequence is CASSLVSGWEYGYTF. CDR3 nucleotides: TGTGCCAGCAGCTTAGTTTCAGGGTGGGAATATGGCTACACCTTC. The complete variable domain, with remaining parts taken from reference TRBV7-8 and TRBJ1-2, reads GAGVSQSPRYKVAKRGQDVALRCDPISGHVSLFWYQQALGQGPEFLTYFQNEAQLDKSGLPSDRFFAERPEGSVSTLKIQRTQQEDSAVYLCASSLVSGWEYGYTFGSGTRLTVV.

V gene TRBV6-5 combines with J gene TRBJ1-1; D remains unclear. The CDR3 is 11 amino acids. Germline loops: CDR1 MNHEY, CDR2 SVGAGI. Trimming pared 10 bases from V and 8 bases from J, leaving 14 bases between. The CDR3 here is CATRAGFEAFF. The CDR3 nucleotides read TGTGCCACCCGGGCGGGGTTCGAAGCTTTCTTT.

The chain couples TRBV11-3 to TRBJ2-5; 8 bases are a match to TRBD1. The CDR3 contains 14 residues. CDR1 is SGHNT and CDR2 is YENEEA in the germline V gene. J lost 4 bases, V lost 3 bases, and 4 bases had no gene match. The DNA for the CDR3 is TGTGCCAGCAGCTTGACAGGGGATCGAGAGACCCAGTACTTC. It encodes CASSLTGDRETQYF.

V usage is TRBV5-6 and J usage is TRBJ1-2, with D possibly matching TRBD1 (5 bases). Germline CDR1 reads SGHDT; CDR2 reads YYEEEE. V was pared by 4 bases and J by 6 bases, with 16 bases between. This CDR3 region has 14 residues. The CDR3 DNA reads TGTGCCAGCAGCCCGAGCTGGGGCCCACATGGCTACACCTTC. This encodes CASSPSWGPHGYTF.

The chain couples TRBV29-1 to TRBJ2-7; perhaps TRBD2 as D (5 bases). In germline, CDR1 is SQVTM, CDR2 ANQGSEA. This CDR3 is 11 amino acids long. Trimming left V 5 bases short and J 4 bases short, with 9 bases between. The CDR3 reads CSVLEAYEQYF. The CDR3 nucleotides read TGCAGCGTTTTGGAGGCTTACGAGCAGTACTTC.

This chain links TRBV2 with TRBJ1-2; 10 bases agree with TRBD1. Looked up from germline, CDR1 is SNHLY and CDR2 is FYNNEI. CDR3 size: 13 residues. V lost 10 bases and J lost 12; bases outside the gene matches: 14. CDR3 nucleotides: TGTGCCAACTTACGACAGGGGGCTGATAAAAACACCTTC. This gives the protein CANLRQGADKNTF.

The chain employs TRBV6-4 and TRBJ1-2; 8 bases match TRBD1. Per the germline V gene, CDR1 is MRHNA and CDR2 is SNTAGT. V shed 4 bases, J shed 4 bases, and the junction held 8 bases outside the gene matches. The CDR3 runs 15 residues. CDR3 sequence: CASSVDRASGYGYTF. The CDR3 nucleotides read TGTGCCAGCAGTGTGGACAGGGCCAGTGGCTATGGCTACACCTTC.

The V and J genes are TRBV7-9 and TRBJ1-2, with D possibly TRBD1 on 5 matching bases. This CDR3 has 16 residues. The V and J ends lost 6 bases and 5 bases respectively, with 22 bases between them. Germline V gene sequence: CDR1 SEHNR, CDR2 FQNEAQ (reference sequence). CDR3 in DNA: TGTGCCAGCAGTCACTCCGGGGAGGGGATGGAATATGGCTACACCTTC. Its protein is CASSHSGEGMEYGYTF.

For the CDR3, the DNA is TGTGCCAGCTCACCACCGGACAAGTACTACGAGCAGTACTTC. Its protein is CASSPPDKYYEQYF. The chain employs TRBV18 and TRBJ2-7, with D tentatively TRBD1 (5 bases). Germline-derived CDR1 and CDR2 are KGHSH and LQKENI. Trimming pared 0 bases from V and 3 bases from J, leaving 9 bases between. The CDR3 extends over 14 amino acids.

The genes are TRBV7-9 and TRBJ1-3; 7 positions agree with TRBD1. This CDR3 is built from 13 residues. CDR1 and CDR2 from the germline V gene are SEHNR and FQNEAQ (reference sequence). After removal of 6 bases from V and 4 bases from J, the junction contained 3 bases not matched to a gene. In DNA, the CDR3 is TGTGCCAGCAGTTTGGACAGGGGAAACACCATATATTTT. It is translated as CASSLDRGNTIYF. Supplemented by reference TRBV7-9 and TRBJ1-3, the full variable domain reads DTGVSQNPRHKITKRGQNVTFRCDPISEHNRLYWYRQTLGQGPEFLTYFQNEAQLEKSRLLSDRFSAERPKGSFSTLEIQRTEQGDSAMYLCASSLDRGNTIYFGEGSWLTVV.

The chain couples TRBV5-1 to TRBJ2-3; 8 bases fit TRBD1. The V and J ends lost 0 bases and 7 bases, in that order; junction bases with no gene match: 7. Germline V gene sequence: CDR1 SGHRS, CDR2 YFSETQ. This CDR3 contains 15 residues. CDR3 sequence: CASSLAAGGVYTQYF. As DNA, the CDR3 is TGCGCCAGCAGCTTGGCGGCAGGGGGCGTATATACGCAGTATTTT.

The rearrangement links TRBV5-1 to TRBJ1-3; maybe TRBD1 (5 bases). Germline values: CDR1 SGHRS, CDR2 YFSETQ. Trimming stripped 0 bases from V and 0 bases from J, with 22 bases between. The CDR3 covers 20 residues. CDR3 sequence (DNA): TGCGCCAGCAGCTTGGTGAGGTTAGGAGGGGTAGGCTACTCTGGAAACACCATATATTTT. Its translation: CASSLVRLGGVGYSGNTIYF.

The V gene is TRBV5-6, the J gene TRBJ2-4, with D possibly TRBD1 on 6 matching bases. The germline CDR1 and CDR2 sequences are SGHDT and YYEEEE. V lost 0 bases to trimming and J lost 5 bases, with 9 bases between them. The CDR3 extends over 14 amino acids. As DNA, the CDR3 is TGTGCCAGCAGCTTGGGGACAGCTCAAAACATTCAGTACTTC. Its protein is CASSLGTAQNIQYF.

The chain couples TRBV6-5 to TRBJ1-3; perhaps TRBD1 as D (5 bases). Trimming pared 0 bases from V and 0 bases from J, leaving 6 bases between. Looked up from germline, CDR1 is MNHEY and CDR2 is SVGAGI. CDR3 length: 15 amino acids. This chain's CDR3 is CASSYSGVSGNTIYF. In DNA form, the CDR3 reads TGTGCCAGCAGTTACTCAGGGGTCTCTGGAAACACCATATATTTT.

The chain joins TRBV7-9 to TRBJ2-3; D not resolved. The CDR3 is 18 amino acids. The V end was cut by 4 bases, the J end by 2 bases, with 22 bases between. In germline, CDR1 is SEHNR, CDR2 FQNEAQ (reference sequence). The CDR3 coding sequence is TGTGCCAGCAGCTCCTCTGATAGAGGTACTGTAGTCACAGATACGCAGTATTTT. Translation gives CASSSSDRGTVVTDTQYF.

This clone turned up a few times. The V gene is TRBV7-8, the J gene TRBJ1-4; possible D gene TRBD1, 5 bases. Looked up from germline, CDR1 is SGHVS and CDR2 is FQNEAQ. Trimming removed 1 base at V and 8 bases at J, with 11 bases between. The CDR3 spans 14 residues. The CDR3 here is CASSLDRQLEKLFF. Written as DNA, the CDR3 is TGTGCCAGCAGCTTAGATAGACAGTTAGAAAAACTGTTTTTT.

The chain recombines TRBV23-1 with TRBJ1-1; 7 bases align to TRBD1. TRBV23-1 is treated as an ORF (open reading frame) with a function not yet certain. This CDR3 is 14 amino acids long. CDR3 nucleotide sequence: TGCGCTCTCTCTGACAGGGATATGAGGAATGAAGCTTTCTTT. Amino acid sequence: CALSDRDMRNEAFF.

V and J are TRBV6-5 and TRBJ1-6; D not resolved. The CDR3 contains 15 residues. Trimming stripped 6 bases from V and 7 bases from J, with 16 bases between. CDR1 is MNHEY, CDR2 SVGAGI, per germline. In nucleotides, the CDR3 is TGTGCCAGCAGGATCTGGTGGGAGAGGAATTCACCCCTCCACTTT. Protein product: CASRIWWERNSPLHF.

The chain carries TRBV25-1 and TRBJ2-3; 11 nucleotides agree with TRBD2. The germline gives CDR1 MGHDK, CDR2 SYGVNS. V lost 4 bases and J lost 2; bases outside the gene matches: 5. The CDR3 consists of 16 residues. The chain's CDR3 is CASSGTLAGVTDTQYF. CDR3 nucleotides: TGTGCCAGCAGTGGCACACTAGCGGGGGTCACAGATACGCAGTATTTT.

The V gene is TRBV4-1, the J gene TRBJ2-5; the match to TRBD2 covers 8 bases. The CDR3 runs 17 residues. Germline V gene data show CDR1 as MGHRA and CDR2 as YSYEKL. The ends lost 1 base at V and 4 bases at J; junction bases unmatched: 11. The CDR3 spells CASSQGQGTSSRETQYF. The CDR3 region has the DNA TGCGCCAGCAGCCAAGGGCAAGGGACTAGTAGCCGAGAGACCCAGTACTTC.

The rearrangement joins TRBV19 to TRBJ1-2; D is unresolved. Germline assignment: CDR1 LNHDA and CDR2 SQIVND (reference sequence). V lost 8 bases and J lost 2, with 18 bases in between. This CDR3 spans 15 amino acids. The CDR3 protein is CASLLNSAQNYGYTF. In nucleotides, the CDR3 is TGTGCCAGTCTCCTTAACAGTGCCCAGAACTATGGCTACACCTTC.

The DNA for the CDR3 is TGTGCCACCAGCCATTTTGGGGGGTCTGGGGCCAACGTCCTGACTTTC. It specifies CATSHFGGSGANVLTF. This sequence joins TRBV15 and TRBJ2-6; D perhaps matches TRBD2 (6 bases). The V end was cut by 5 bases, the J end by 1 base, with 12 bases between. The CDR3 has 16 residues. CDR1 and CDR2 (germline): LNHNV, YYDKDF (reference sequence).

J is TRBJ2-3 and V is TRBV14; D possibly corresponds to TRBD1 (6 bases). From germline, CDR1 is SGHDN and CDR2 FVKESK. V gave up 7 bases and J gave up 0 bases, with 14 bases separating them. The CDR3 has 15 residues. CDR3 coding DNA: TGTGCCAGCATGCGTTTGGGGGCTAGCACAGATACGCAGTATTTT. Protein: CASMRLGASTDTQYF.